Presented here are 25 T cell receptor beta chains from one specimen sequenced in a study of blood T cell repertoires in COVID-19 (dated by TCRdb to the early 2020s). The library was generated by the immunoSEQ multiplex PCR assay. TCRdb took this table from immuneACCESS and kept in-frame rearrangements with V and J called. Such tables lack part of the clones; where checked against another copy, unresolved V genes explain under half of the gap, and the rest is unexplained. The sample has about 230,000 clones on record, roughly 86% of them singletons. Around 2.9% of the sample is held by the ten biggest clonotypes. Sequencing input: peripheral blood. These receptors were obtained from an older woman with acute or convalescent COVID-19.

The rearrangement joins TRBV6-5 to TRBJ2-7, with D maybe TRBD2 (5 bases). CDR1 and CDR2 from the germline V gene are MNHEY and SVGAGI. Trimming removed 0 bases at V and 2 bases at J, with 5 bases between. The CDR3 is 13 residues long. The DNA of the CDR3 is TGTGCCAGCAGTTACTCGCGGGCCTACGAGCAGTACTTC. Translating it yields CASSYSRAYEQYF.

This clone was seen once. In nucleotides, the CDR3 is TGTGCCAGCAGCTTCGGCTCTAGCCCATACGAGCAGTACTTC. Its translation is CASSFGSSPYEQYF. The rearrangement joins TRBV5-4 to TRBJ2-7; D may be TRBD2 (5 bases). V dropped 2 bases and J dropped 4 bases, with 13 bases sitting between them. This CDR3 is built from 14 residues. Germline CDR1 and CDR2: SGHNT and YYREEE (reference sequence).

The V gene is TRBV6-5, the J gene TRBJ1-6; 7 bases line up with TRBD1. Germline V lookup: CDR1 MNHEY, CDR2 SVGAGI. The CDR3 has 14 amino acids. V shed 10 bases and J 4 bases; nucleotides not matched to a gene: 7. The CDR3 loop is CATMQTGYNSPLHF. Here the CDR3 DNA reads TGTGCCACCATGCAGACAGGGTATAATTCACCCCTCCACTTT.

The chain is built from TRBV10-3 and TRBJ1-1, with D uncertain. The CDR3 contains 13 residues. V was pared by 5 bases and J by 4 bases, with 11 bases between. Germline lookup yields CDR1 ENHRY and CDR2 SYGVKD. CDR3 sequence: CAISSLSGTEAFF. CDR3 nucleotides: TGTGCCATCAGTTCCCTCTCCGGCACTGAAGCTTTCTTT.

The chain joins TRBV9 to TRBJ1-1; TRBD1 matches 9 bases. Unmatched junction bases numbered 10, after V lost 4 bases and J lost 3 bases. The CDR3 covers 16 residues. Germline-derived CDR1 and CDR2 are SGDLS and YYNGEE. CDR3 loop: CASSPRGGTGYTEAFF. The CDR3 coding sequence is TGTGCCAGCAGCCCCCGAGGGGGGACAGGGTACACTGAAGCTTTCTTT.

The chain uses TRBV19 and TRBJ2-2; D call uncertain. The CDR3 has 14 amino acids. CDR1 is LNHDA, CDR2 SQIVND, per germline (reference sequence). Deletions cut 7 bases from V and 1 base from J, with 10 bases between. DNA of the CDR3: TGTGCCAGTATGACATCCTGGAACACCGGGGAGCTGTTTTTT. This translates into CASMTSWNTGELFF.

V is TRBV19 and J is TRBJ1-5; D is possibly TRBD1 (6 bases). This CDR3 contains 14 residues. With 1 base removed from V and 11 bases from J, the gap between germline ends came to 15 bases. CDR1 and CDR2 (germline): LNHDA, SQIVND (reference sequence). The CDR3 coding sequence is TGTGCCAGTAGTATAGTGACAGGTGTCGTGGCCCAGCATTTT. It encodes CASSIVTGVVAQHF.

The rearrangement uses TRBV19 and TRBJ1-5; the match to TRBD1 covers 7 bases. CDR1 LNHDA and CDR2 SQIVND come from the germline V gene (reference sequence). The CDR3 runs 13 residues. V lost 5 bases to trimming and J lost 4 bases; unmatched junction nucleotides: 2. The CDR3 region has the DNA TGTGCCAGTAGTGGACAGGCTAATCAGCCCCAGCATTTT. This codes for CASSGQANQPQHF.

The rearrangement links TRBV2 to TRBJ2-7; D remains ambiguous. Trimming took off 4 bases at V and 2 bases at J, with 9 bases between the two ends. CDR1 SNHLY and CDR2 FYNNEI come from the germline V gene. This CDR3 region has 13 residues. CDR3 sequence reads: CASSVALTYEQYF. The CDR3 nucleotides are TGTGCCAGCAGTGTAGCCCTAACCTACGAGCAGTACTTC. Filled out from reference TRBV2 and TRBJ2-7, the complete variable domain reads EPEVTQTPSHQVTQMGQEVILRCVPISNHLYFYWYRQILGQKVEFLVSFYNNEISEKSEIFDDQFSVERPDGSNFTLKIRSTKLEDSAMYFCASSVALTYEQYFGPGTRLTVT.

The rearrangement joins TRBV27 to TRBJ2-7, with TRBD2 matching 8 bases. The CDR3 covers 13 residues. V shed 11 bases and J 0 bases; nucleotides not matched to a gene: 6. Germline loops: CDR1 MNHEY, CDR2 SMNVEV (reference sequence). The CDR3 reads CAVGSGISYEQYF. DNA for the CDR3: TGTGCCGTGGGTAGCGGGATCTCCTACGAGCAGTACTTC.

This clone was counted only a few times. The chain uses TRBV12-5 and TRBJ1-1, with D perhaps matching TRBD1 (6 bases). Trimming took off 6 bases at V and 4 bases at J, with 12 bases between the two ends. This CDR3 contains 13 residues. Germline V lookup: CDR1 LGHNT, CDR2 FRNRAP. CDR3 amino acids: CASGRGLGTEAFF. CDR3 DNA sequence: TGTGCTAGTGGGAGGGGGTTGGGCACTGAAGCTTTCTTT.

The CDR3 DNA follows: TGTGCCAGCAGCCGTTATCGTGAAAAACTGTTTTTT. The encoded protein is CASSRYREKLFF. The chain employs TRBV28 and TRBJ1-4; no firm D call. There are 12 residues in the CDR3. Per the germline V gene, CDR1 is MDHEN and CDR2 is SYDVKM. Deletions cut 6 bases from V and 7 bases from J, with 9 bases between.

CDR3: CASSPAARNYGYTF. CDR3 DNA: TGTGCCAGCAGTCCGGCCGCCAGGAACTATGGCTACACCTTC. The rearrangement uses TRBV27 and TRBJ1-2; D unresolved. This CDR3 comprises 14 residues. Per the germline V gene, CDR1 is MNHEY and CDR2 is SMNVEV (reference sequence). Trimming stripped 5 bases from V and 2 bases from J, with 12 bases between.

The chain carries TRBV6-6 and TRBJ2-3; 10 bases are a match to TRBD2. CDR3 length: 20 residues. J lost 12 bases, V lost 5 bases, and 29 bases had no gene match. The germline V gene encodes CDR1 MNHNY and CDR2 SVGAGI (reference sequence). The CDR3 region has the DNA TGTGCCAGCAGTCTAAGCGGGAGGGCCGAACGAGGACTACCAGAGGGGTCTCAGTATTTT. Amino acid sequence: CASSLSGRAERGLPEGSQYF.

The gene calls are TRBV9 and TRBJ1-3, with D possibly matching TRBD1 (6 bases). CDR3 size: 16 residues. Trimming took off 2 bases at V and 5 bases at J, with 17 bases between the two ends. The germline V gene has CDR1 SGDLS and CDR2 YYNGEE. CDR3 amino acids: CASSVEREQGRNTIYF. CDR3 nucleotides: TGTGCCAGCAGCGTCGAGAGGGAACAGGGAAGAAACACCATATATTTT.

The CDR3 reads CASMGGGGGSPLHF. The CDR3 DNA is TGTGCCAGCATGGGTGGCGGGGGTGGTTCACCCCTCCACTTT. The V call is TRBV2, the J call TRBJ1-6; D is perhaps TRBD1 (5 bases). The ends were cut back, 7 bases at V and 9 bases at J, with 16 bases in the middle. Per germline, CDR1 SNHLY and CDR2 FYNNEI. The CDR3 totals 14 residues. Based on the CDR3 plus reference TRBV2 and TRBJ1-6, the full variable domain is EPEVTQTPSHQVTQMGQEVILRCVPISNHLYFYWYRQILGQKVEFLVSFYNNEISEKSEIFDDQFSVERPDGSNFTLKIRSTKLEDSAMYFCASMGGGGGSPLHFGNGTRLTVT.

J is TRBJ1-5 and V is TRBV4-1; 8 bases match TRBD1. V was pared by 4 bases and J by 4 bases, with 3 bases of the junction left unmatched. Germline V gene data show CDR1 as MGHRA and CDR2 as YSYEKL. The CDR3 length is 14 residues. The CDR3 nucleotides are TGCGCCAGCAGCCCCAGACAGGGGAATCAGCCCCAGCATTTT. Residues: CASSPRQGNQPQHF.

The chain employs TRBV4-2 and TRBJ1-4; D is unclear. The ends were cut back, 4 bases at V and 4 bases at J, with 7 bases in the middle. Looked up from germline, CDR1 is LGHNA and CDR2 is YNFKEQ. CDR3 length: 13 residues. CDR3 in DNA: TGTGCCAGCAGCCTCGGGTATAATGAAAAACTGTTTTTT. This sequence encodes CASSLGYNEKLFF.

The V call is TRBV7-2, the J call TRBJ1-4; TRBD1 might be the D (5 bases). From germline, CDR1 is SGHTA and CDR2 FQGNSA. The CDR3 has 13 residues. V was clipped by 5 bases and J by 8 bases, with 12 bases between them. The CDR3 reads CASSQSWGEKLFF. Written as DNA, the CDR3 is TGTGCCAGCAGCCAATCTTGGGGCGAAAAACTGTTTTTT. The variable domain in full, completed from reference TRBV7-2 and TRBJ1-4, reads GAGVSQSPSNKVTEKGKDVELRCDPISGHTALYWYRQSLGQGLEFLIYFQGNSAPDKSGLPSDRFSAERTGGSVSTLTIQRTQQEDSAVYLCASSQSWGEKLFFGSGTQLSVL.

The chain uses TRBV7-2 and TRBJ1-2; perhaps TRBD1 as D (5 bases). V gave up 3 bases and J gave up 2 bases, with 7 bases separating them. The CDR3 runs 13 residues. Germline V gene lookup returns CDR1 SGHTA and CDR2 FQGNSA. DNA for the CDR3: TGTGCCAGCAGCTTCGACAGAAACTATGGCTACACCTTC. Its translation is CASSFDRNYGYTF.

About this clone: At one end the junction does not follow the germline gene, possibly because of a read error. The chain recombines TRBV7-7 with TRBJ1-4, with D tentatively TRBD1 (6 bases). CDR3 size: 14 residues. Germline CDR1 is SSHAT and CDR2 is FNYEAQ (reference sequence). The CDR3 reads CASSPQGWGEKLFF. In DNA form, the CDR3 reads TGTGCTAGCAGCCCTCAGGGGTGGGGGGAAAAACTGTTTTTT.

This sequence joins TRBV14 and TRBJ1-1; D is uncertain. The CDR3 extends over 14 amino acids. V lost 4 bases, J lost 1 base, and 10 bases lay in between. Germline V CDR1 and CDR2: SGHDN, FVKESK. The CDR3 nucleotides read TGTGCCAGCAGCCCGGAACGGGGGAACACTGAAGCTTTCTTT. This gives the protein CASSPERGNTEAFF.

CDR3 in DNA: TGTGCCAGCAGCTTAAAGGGGGCAGGGACTGGAAACACCATATATTTT. Translating gives CASSLKGAGTGNTIYF. The V call is TRBV7-2, the J call TRBJ1-3, with 7 bases aligning to TRBD1. The CDR3 consists of 16 residues. CDR1 SGHTA and CDR2 FQGNSA come from the germline V gene. V gave up 2 bases and J gave up 2 bases; unmatched junction bases: 6.

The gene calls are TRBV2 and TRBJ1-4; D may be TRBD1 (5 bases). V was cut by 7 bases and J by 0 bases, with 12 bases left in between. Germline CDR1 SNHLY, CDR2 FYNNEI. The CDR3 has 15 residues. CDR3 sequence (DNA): TGTGCCAGCACCAGACAGTCCTCAACTAATGAAAAACTGTTTTTT. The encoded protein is CASTRQSSTNEKLFF.

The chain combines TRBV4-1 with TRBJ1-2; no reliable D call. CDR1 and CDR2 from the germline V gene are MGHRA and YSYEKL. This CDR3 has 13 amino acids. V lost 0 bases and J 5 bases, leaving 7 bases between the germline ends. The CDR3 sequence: CASSQDTEYGYTF. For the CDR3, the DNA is TGCGCCAGCAGCCAAGATACAGAATATGGCTACACCTTC.